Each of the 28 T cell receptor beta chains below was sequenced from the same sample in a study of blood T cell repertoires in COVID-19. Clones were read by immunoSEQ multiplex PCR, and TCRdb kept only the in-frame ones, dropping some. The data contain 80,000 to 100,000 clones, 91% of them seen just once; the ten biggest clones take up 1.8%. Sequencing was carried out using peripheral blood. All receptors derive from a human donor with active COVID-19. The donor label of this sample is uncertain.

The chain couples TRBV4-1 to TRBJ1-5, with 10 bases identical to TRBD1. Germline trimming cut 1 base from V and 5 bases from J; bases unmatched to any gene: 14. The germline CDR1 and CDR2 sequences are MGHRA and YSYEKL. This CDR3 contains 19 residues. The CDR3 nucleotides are TGCGCCAGCAGCCAAGCCCCAATCCGACAGGGGGCGTCGGATCAGCCCCAGCATTTT. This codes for CASSQAPIRQGASDQPQHF.

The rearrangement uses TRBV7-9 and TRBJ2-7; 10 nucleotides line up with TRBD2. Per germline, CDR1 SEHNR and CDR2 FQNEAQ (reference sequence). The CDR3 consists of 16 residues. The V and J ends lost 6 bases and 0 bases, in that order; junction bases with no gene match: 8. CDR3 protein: CASSNTRTSGSYEQYF. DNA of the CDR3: TGTGCCAGCAGTAATACCCGGACTAGCGGCTCCTACGAGCAGTACTTC. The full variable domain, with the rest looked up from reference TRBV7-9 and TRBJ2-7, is DTGVSQNPRHKITKRGQNVTFRCDPISEHNRLYWYRQTLGQGPEFLTYFQNEAQLEKSRLLSDRFSAERPKGSFSTLEIQRTEQGDSAMYLCASSNTRTSGSYEQYFGPGTRLTVT.

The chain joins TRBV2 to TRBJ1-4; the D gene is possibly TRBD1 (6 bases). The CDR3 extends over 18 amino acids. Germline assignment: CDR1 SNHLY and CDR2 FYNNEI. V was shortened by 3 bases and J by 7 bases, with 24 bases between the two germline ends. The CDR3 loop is CASSDPIGGMGQSEKLFF. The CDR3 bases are TGTGCCAGCAGTGACCCCATTGGGGGAATGGGACAATCTGAAAAACTGTTTTTT.

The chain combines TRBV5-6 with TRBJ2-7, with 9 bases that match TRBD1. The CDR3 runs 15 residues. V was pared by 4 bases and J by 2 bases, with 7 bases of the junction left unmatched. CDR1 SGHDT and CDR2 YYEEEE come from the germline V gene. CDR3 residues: CASSLGTGITYEQYF. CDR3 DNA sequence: TGTGCCAGCAGCCTAGGGACAGGGATAACCTACGAGCAGTACTTC.

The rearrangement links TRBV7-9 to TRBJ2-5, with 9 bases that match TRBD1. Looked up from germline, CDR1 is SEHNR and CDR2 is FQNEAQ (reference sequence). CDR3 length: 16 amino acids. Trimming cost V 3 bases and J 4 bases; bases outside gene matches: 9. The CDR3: CASSFPDGQGTETQYF. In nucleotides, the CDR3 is TGTGCCAGCAGCTTCCCTGACGGACAGGGGACAGAGACCCAGTACTTC. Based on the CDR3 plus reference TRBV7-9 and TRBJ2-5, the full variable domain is DTGVSQNPRHKITKRGQNVTFRCDPISEHNRLYWYRQTLGQGPEFLTYFQNEAQLEKSRLLSDRFSAERPKGSFSTLEIQRTEQGDSAMYLCASSFPDGQGTETQYFGPGTRLLVL.

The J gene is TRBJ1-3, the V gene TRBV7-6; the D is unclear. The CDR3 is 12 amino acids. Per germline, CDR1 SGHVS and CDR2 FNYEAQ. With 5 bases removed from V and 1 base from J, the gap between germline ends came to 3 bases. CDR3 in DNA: TGTGCCAGCAGCATATCTGGAAACACCATATATTTT. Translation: CASSISGNTIYF.

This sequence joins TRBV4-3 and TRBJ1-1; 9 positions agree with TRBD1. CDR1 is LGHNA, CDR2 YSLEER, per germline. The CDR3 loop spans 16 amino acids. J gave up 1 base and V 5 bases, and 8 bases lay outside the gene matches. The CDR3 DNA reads TGCGCCAGCAGCTTGGACAGGGGAGGTGCGAACACTGAAGCTTTCTTT. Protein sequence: CASSLDRGGANTEAFF.

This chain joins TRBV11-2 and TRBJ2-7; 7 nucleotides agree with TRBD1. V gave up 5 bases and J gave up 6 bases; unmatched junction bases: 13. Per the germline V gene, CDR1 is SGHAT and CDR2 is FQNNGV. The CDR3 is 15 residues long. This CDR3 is CASSVRQGIGAEQYF. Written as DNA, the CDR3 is TGTGCCAGCAGCGTAAGACAGGGAATAGGGGCCGAGCAGTACTTC.

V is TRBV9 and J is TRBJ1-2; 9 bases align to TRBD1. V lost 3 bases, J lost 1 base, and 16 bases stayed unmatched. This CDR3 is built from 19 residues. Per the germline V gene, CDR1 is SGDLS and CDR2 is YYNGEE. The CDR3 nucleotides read TGTGCCAGCAGCGCCGGACAGGGGTTAGGGGTGGCGGATAACTATGGCTACACCTTC. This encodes CASSAGQGLGVADNYGYTF.

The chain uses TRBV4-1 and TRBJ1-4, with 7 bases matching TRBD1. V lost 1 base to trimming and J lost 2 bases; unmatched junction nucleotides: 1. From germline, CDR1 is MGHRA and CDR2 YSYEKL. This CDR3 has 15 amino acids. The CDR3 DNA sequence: TGCGCCAGCAGCCAAGCGGGACAGACTAATGAAAAACTGTTTTTT. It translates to CASSQAGQTNEKLFF.

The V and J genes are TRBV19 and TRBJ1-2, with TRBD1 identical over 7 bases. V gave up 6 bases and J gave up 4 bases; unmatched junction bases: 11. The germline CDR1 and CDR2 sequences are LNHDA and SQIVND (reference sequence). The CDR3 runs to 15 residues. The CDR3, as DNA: TGTGCCAGTAGCCAGGTAGGGGGCGCGGGCTATGGCTACACCTTC. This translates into CASSQVGGAGYGYTF.

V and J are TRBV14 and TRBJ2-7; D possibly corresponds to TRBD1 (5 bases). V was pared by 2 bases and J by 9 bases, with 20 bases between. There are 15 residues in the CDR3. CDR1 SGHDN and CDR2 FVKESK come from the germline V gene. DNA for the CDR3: TGTGCCAGCAGCCAAATGACAGCAGTCAACCGCGGGCAGTACTTC. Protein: CASSQMTAVNRGQYF.

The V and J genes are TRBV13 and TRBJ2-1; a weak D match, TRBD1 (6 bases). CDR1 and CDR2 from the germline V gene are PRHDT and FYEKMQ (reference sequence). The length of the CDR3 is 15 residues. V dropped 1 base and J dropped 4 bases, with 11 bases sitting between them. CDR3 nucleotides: TGTGCCAGCAGCTTAGACAGGGAACTATACAATGAGCAGTTCTTC. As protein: CASSLDRELYNEQFF. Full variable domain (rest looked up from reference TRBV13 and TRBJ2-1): AAGVIQSPRHLIKEKRETATLKCYPIPRHDTVYWYQQGPGQDPQFLISFYEKMQSDKGSIPDRFSAQQFSDYHSELNMSSLELGDSALYFCASSLDRELYNEQFFGPGTRLTVL.

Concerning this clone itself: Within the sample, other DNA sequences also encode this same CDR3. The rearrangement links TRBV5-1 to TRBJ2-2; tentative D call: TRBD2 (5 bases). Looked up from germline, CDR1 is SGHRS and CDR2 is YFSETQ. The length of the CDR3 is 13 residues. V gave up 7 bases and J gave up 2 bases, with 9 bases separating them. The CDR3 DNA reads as TGCGCCAGCTCCCGGGAAAACACCGGGGAGCTGTTTTTT. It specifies CASSRENTGELFF.

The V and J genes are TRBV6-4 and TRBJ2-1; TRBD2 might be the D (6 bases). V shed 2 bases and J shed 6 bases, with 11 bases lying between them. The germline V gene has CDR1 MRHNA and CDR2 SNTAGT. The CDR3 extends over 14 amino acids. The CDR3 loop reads CASSDGDSSNEQFF. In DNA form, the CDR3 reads TGTGCCAGCAGTGACGGGGACTCATCCAATGAGCAGTTCTTC.

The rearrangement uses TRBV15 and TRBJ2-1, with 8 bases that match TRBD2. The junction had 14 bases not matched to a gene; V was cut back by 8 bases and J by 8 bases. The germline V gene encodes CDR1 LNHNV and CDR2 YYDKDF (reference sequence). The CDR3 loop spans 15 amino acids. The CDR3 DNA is TGTGCCACCGGAAGAGAGCGGGGGACCAGGGATGAGCAGTTCTTC. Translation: CATGRERGTRDEQFF.

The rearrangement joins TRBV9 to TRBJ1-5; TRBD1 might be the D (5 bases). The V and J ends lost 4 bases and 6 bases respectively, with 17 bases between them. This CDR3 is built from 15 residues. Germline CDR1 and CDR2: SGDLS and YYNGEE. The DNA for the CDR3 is TGTGCCAGCAGCTCTAGGGGCGAGGTTCGTCAGCCCCAGCATTTT. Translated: CASSSRGEVRQPQHF.

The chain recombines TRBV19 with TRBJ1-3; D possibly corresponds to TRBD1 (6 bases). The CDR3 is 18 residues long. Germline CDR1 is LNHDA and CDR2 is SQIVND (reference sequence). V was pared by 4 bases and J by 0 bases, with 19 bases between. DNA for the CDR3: TGTGCCAGTAGTACCCGATCGGGGGGGGCCCGCTCTGGAAACACCATATATTTT. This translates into CASSTRSGGARSGNTIYF.

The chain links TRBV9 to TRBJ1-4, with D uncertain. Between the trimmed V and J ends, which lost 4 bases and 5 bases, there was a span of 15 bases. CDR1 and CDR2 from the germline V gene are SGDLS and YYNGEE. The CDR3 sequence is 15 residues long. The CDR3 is CASSPFGDLNEKLFF. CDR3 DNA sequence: TGTGCCAGCAGCCCCTTCGGGGATCTCAATGAAAAACTGTTTTTT.

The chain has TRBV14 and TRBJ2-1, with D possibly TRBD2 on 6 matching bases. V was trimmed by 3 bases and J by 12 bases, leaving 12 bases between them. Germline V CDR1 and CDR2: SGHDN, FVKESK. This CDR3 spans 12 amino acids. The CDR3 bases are TGTGCCAGCAGCCAGCGCCGGGACTGGCAGTTCTTC. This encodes CASSQRRDWQFF.

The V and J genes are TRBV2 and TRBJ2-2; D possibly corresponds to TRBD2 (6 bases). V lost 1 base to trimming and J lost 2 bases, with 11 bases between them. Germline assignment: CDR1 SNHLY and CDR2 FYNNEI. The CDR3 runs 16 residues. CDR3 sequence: CASSEEAGGNTGELFF. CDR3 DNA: TGTGCCAGCAGTGAAGAAGCCGGGGGAAACACCGGGGAGCTGTTTTTT.

The CDR3 coding sequence is TGTGCCAGCAGTTATGGGGCAGTAACGAACACTGAAGCTTTCTTT. It is translated as CASSYGAVTNTEAFF. V is TRBV6-5 and J is TRBJ1-1, with D perhaps matching TRBD1 (5 bases). This CDR3 spans 15 amino acids. CDR1 and CDR2 from the germline V gene are MNHEY and SVGAGI. V was shortened by 3 bases and J by 1 base, with 12 bases between the two germline ends.

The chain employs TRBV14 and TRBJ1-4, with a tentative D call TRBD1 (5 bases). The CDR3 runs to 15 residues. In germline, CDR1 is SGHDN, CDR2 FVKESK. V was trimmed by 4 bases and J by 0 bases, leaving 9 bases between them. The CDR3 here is CASSRQTPTNEKLFF. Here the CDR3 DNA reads TGTGCCAGCAGCCGACAGACTCCAACTAATGAAAAACTGTTTTTT.

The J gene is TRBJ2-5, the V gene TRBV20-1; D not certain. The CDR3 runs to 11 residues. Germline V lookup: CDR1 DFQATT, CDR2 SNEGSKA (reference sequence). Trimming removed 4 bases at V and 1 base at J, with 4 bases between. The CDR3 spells CSANSQETQYF. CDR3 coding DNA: TGCAGTGCTAACAGCCAAGAGACCCAGTACTTC.

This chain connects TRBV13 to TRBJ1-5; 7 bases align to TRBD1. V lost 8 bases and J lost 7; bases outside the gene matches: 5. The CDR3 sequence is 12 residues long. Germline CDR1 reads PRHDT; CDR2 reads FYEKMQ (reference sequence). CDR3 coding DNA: TGTGCCAGCCGACAGGGCTTACAGCCCCAGCATTTT. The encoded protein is CASRQGLQPQHF.

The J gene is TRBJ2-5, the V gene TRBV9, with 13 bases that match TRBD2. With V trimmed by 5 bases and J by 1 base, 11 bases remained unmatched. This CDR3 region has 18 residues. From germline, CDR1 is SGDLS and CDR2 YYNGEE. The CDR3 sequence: CASSSRTSGGFSQETQYF. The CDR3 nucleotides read TGTGCCAGCAGTTCGCGGACTAGCGGGGGCTTCTCCCAAGAGACCCAGTACTTC.

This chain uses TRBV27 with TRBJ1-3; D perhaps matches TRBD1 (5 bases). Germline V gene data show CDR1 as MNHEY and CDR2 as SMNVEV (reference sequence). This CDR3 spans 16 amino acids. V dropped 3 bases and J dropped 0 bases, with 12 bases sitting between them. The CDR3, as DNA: TGTGCCAGCAGTTTCGCAGGGCCAATCTCTGGAAACACCATATATTTT. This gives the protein CASSFAGPISGNTIYF.

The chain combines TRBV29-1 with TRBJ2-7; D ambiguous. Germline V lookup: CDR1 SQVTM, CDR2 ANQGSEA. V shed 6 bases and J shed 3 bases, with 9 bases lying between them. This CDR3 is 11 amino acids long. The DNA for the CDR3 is TGCAGCGTAACAGAGAGCTACGAGCAGTACTTC. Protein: CSVTESYEQYF.